Only a few counts were recorded for the clone carrying this T cell receptor (beta chain). Additional DNA sequences in this sample encode the identical CDR3. Per the original data handling: Reference gene primer amplification gave estimated nucleated cell counts. Sequencing used immunoSEQ multiplex PCR; TCRdb keeps in-frame clones, though not all of them. The V and J calls and clone size come from that table; D and trimming were worked out from the DNA. Among roughly 110,000 clones listed, about two thirds were seen once. This CDR3 has 14 residues. Germline values: CDR1 MNHEY, CDR2 SVGEGT. V shed 2 bases and J shed 0 bases, with 8 bases lying between them. This entry is derived from a study of blood T cell repertoires in COVID-19. Study summary: The United States, Italy and Spain provided the acute and convalescent COVID-19 samples. The cDNA or gDNA used as material had been derived from T cells, B-cell-depleted T cells, or PBMCs.

This chain uses TRBV6-2 or TRBV6-3 with TRBJ2-7, with a tentative D call TRBD2 (5 bases). Sequenced sample: peripheral blood. This clonotype originated in a human donor with acute or convalescent COVID-19. The donor label of this sample is uncertain. The CDR3 region is CASSYSGSSYEQYV. Written as DNA, the CDR3 is TGTGCCAGCAGTTACAGCGGAAGCTCCTACGAGCAGTACGTC.